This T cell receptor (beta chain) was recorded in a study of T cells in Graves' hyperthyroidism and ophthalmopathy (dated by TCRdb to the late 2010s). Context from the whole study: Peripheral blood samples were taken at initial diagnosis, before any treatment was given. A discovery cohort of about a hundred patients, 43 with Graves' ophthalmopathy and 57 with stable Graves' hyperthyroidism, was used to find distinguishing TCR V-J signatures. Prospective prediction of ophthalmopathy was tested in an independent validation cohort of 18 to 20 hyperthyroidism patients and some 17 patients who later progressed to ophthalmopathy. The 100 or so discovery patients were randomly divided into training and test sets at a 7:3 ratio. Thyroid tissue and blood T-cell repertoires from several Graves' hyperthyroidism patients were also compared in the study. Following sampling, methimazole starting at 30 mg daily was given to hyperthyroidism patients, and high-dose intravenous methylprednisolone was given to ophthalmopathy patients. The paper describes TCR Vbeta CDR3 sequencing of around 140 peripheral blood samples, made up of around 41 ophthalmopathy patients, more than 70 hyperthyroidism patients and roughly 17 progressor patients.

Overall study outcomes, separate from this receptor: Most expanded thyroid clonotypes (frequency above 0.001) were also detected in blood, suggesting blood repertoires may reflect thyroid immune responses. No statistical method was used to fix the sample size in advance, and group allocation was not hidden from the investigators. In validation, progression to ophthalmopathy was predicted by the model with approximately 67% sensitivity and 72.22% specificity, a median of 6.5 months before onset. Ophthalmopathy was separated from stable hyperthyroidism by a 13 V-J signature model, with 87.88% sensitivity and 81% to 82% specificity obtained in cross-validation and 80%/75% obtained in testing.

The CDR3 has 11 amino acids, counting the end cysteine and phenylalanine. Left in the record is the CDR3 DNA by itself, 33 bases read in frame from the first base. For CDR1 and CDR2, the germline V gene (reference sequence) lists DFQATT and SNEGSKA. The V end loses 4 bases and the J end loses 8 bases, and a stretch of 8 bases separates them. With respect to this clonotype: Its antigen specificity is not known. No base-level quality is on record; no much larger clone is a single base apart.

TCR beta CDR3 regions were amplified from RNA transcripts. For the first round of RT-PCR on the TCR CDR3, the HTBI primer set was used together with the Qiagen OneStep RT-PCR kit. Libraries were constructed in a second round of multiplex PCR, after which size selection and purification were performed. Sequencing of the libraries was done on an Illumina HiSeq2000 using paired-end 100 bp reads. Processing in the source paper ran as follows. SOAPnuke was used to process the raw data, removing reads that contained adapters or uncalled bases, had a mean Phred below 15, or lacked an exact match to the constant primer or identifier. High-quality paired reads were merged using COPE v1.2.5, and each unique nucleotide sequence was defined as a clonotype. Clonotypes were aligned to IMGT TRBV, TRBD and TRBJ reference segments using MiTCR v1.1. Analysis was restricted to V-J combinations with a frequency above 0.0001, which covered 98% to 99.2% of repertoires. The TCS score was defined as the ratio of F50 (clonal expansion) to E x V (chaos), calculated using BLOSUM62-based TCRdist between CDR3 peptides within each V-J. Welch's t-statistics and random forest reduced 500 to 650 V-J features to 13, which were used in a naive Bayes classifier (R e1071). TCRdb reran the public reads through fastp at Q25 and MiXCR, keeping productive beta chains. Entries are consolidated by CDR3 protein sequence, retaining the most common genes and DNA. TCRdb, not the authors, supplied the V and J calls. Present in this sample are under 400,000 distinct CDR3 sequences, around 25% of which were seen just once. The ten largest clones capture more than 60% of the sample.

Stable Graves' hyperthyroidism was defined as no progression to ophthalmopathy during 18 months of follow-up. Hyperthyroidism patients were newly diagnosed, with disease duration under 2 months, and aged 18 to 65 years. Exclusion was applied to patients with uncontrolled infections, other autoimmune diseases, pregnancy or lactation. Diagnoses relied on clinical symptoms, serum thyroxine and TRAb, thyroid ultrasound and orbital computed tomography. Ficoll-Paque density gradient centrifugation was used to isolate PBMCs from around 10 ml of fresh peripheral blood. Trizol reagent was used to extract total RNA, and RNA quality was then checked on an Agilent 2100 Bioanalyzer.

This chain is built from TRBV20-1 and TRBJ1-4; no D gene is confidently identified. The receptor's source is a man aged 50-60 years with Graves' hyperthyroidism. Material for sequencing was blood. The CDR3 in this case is CSAKIAEKLFF. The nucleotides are TGCAGTGCTAAGATTGCCGAAAAACTGTTTTTT.